Following are 31 T cell receptor beta chains from one sample sequenced in a study of blood T cell repertoires in COVID-19. The repertoire was sequenced with immunoSEQ multiplex PCR; TCRdb's copy has only in-frame clones and lacks some. The sample holds 130,000 to 150,000 clones, 80% to 85% seen once. What was sequenced was peripheral blood. The receptors were sampled from a human donor in a cohort sampled during active COVID-19.

This chain links TRBV11-2 with TRBJ1-4; 9 nucleotides match TRBD1. Trimming at V came to 4 bases and at J to 8 bases, leaving 14 bases not matched to a gene. Germline CDR1 SGHAT, CDR2 FQNNGV. The CDR3 extends over 17 amino acids. The CDR3 region has the DNA TGTGCCAGCAGCTCTCGACCCCCGGGACAGGGAAACGAAAAACTGTTTTTT. Residues: CASSSRPPGQGNEKLFF.

The gene calls are TRBV5-1 and TRBJ1-1; 7 bases agree with TRBD1. The ends lost 3 bases at V and 1 base at J; junction bases unmatched: 0. Germline-derived CDR1 and CDR2 are SGHRS and YFSETQ. The CDR3 spans 13 residues. CDR3 DNA sequence: TGCGCCAGCAGCTACAGGGGGAACACTGAAGCTTTCTTT. Translating it yields CASSYRGNTEAFF.

CDR3 sequence (DNA): TGTGCCAGCTCACCACCGGGACAGGGAGGCAATGAGCAGTTCTTC. Translation gives CASSPPGQGGNEQFF. The J gene is TRBJ2-1, the V gene TRBV18, with TRBD1 matching 9 bases. The CDR3 consists of 15 residues. Per germline, CDR1 KGHSH and CDR2 LQKENI. With 0 bases clipped from V and 6 bases from J, the junction kept 3 bases outside the gene matches.

The V and J genes are TRBV5-8 and TRBJ2-3, with D unclear. The germline V gene has CDR1 SGHTS and CDR2 YDEGEE. CDR3 size: 12 residues. V was trimmed by 3 bases and J by 2 bases, leaving 4 bases between them. CDR3 nucleotide sequence: TGTGCCAGCAGCTCAGACACAGATACGCAGTATTTT. It encodes CASSSDTDTQYF.

The CDR3 nucleotides read TGTGCCAGCAGCCCAACAGGGACAACTAATGAAAAACTGTTTTTT. Its translation is CASSPTGTTNEKLFF. The V gene is TRBV9, the J gene TRBJ1-4, with D possibly TRBD1 on 6 matching bases. V lost 4 bases and J 0 bases, leaving 10 bases between the germline ends. From germline, CDR1 is SGDLS and CDR2 YYNGEE. The CDR3 is made up of 15 amino acids. Full variable domain (rest looked up from reference TRBV9 and TRBJ1-4): DSGVTQTPKHLITATGQRVTLRCSPRSGDLSVYWYQQSLDQGLQFLIQYYNGEERAKGNILERFSAQQFPDLHSELNLSSLELGDSALYFCASSPTGTTNEKLFFGSGTQLSVL.

Written as DNA, the CDR3 is TGTGCCAGCAGCGTCTACAGGGATCAGCCCCAGCATTTT. Translated, it gives CASSVYRDQPQHF. The chain is built from TRBV5-8 and TRBJ1-5, with a possible D match to TRBD1 (6 bases). This CDR3 spans 13 amino acids. The V gene lost 4 bases and the J gene lost 5 bases, with 10 bases spanning the gap. The germline gives CDR1 SGHTS, CDR2 YDEGEE.

The chain recombines TRBV2 with TRBJ2-2, with a possible D match to TRBD2 (6 bases). CDR3 length: 14 residues. Germline V gene data show CDR1 as SNHLY and CDR2 as FYNNEI. Trimming removed 11 bases at V and 4 bases at J, with 17 bases between. CDR3 sequence reads: CAAAGGLGTGELFF. The CDR3 DNA sequence: TGTGCCGCCGCCGGAGGGCTCGGCACCGGGGAGCTGTTTTTT.

V gene TRBV6-2 or TRBV6-3 combines with J gene TRBJ2-2; TRBD2 agrees at 9 bases. CDR1 is MNHEY and CDR2 is SVGEGT in the germline V gene. This CDR3 contains 16 residues. V lost 5 bases to trimming and J lost 2 bases; unmatched junction nucleotides: 6. CDR3 in DNA: TGTGCCAGCAGTCCAGGGACTAGCACAAACACCGGGGAGCTGTTTTTT. Translation: CASSPGTSTNTGELFF.

This chain uses TRBV27 with TRBJ2-3; D gene unclear. Between the trimmed V and J ends, which lost 5 bases and 5 bases, there was a span of 5 bases. The CDR3 extends over 11 amino acids. From germline, CDR1 is MNHEY and CDR2 SMNVEV (reference sequence). CDR3 sequence: CASSLGDTQYF. CDR3 sequence (DNA): TGTGCCAGCAGTCTAGGAGATACGCAGTATTTT.

The rearrangement links TRBV30 to TRBJ2-1, with 12 bases fitting TRBD2. Germline loops: CDR1 GTSNPN, CDR2 SVGIG (reference sequence). The CDR3 is 13 amino acids. Losses at the gene ends were 5 bases for V and 10 bases for J; bases not matched to a gene: 6. The CDR3 coding sequence is TGTGCCTGGGAGACTAGCGGGGGACGCGAGCAGTTCTTC. Translated, it gives CAWETSGGREQFF. Supplemented by reference TRBV30 and TRBJ2-1, the full variable domain reads SQTIHQWPATLVQPVGSPLSLECTVEGTSNPNLYWYRQAAGRGLQLLFYSVGIGQISSEVPQNLSASRPQDRQFILSSKKLLLSDSGFYLCAWETSGGREQFFGPGTRLTVL.

J is TRBJ2-3 and V is TRBV7-2, with D tentatively TRBD2 (5 bases). V shed 1 base and J shed 4 bases, with 9 bases lying between them. The CDR3 loop spans 14 amino acids. From germline, CDR1 is SGHTA and CDR2 FQGNSA. The CDR3 region has the DNA TGTGCCAGCAGCTTAGGAGGGTCGGCAGATACGCAGTATTTT. This gives the protein CASSLGGSADTQYF.

The chain has TRBV6-5 and TRBJ1-1; TRBD1 aligns across 9 bases. This CDR3 has 12 residues. With 6 bases clipped from V and 13 bases from J, the junction kept 9 bases outside the gene matches. Germline assignment: CDR1 MNHEY and CDR2 SVGAGI. CDR3 nucleotides: TGTGCCAGCAGCCAGGGAGACAGGGGGAATTTCTTT. Residues: CASSQGDRGNFF.

V gene TRBV11-1 combines with J gene TRBJ2-7; TRBD1 matches at 10 bases. CDR1 is SGHAT, CDR2 FQDESV, per germline (reference sequence). The V gene end was trimmed by 1 base and the J gene end by 5 bases; junction bases not matched to a gene: 2. The CDR3 length is 14 residues. CDR3 residues: CASSLGDRGHEQYF. CDR3 nucleotide sequence: TGTGCCAGCAGCTTAGGGGACAGGGGACACGAGCAGTACTTC.

The chain has TRBV2 and TRBJ1-1; no clear D. The CDR3 loop spans 14 amino acids. V was clipped by 5 bases and J by 4 bases, with 14 bases between them. The germline gives CDR1 SNHLY, CDR2 FYNNEI. The CDR3 region is CASSRTDSGTEAFF. CDR3 nucleotide sequence: TGTGCCAGCAGTAGGACGGACTCAGGCACTGAAGCTTTCTTT.

The chain employs TRBV6-1 and TRBJ1-2; D may be TRBD1 (6 bases). The V end was cut by 0 bases, the J end by 4 bases, with 6 bases between. The CDR3 is 13 residues long. CDR1 MNHNS and CDR2 SASEGT come from the germline V gene. The CDR3 spells CASSEATGYGYTF. As DNA, the CDR3 is TGTGCCAGCAGTGAAGCGACAGGCTATGGCTACACCTTC.

This rearrangement joins TRBV29-1 to TRBJ2-4; tentative D call: TRBD2 (5 bases). The CDR3 is made up of 13 amino acids. In germline, CDR1 is SQVTM, CDR2 ANQGSEA. Trimming pared 7 bases from V and 4 bases from J, leaving 14 bases between. This CDR3 is CSAEQSGKNIQYF. CDR3 nucleotides: TGCAGCGCCGAGCAGTCGGGGAAAAACATTCAGTACTTC.

The chain is built from TRBV19 and TRBJ2-7; 12 nucleotides match TRBD1. V shed 6 bases, J shed 5 bases, and the junction held 8 bases outside the gene matches. Germline V gene sequence: CDR1 LNHDA, CDR2 SQIVND (reference sequence). This CDR3 spans 15 amino acids. CDR3 in amino acids: CASRDGTGGRDEQYF. CDR3 DNA sequence: TGTGCCAGTAGGGATGGGACAGGGGGCAGAGACGAGCAGTACTTC. The whole variable domain, remainder taken from reference TRBV19 and TRBJ2-7, is DGGITQSPKYLFRKEGQNVTLSCEQNLNHDAMYWYRQDPGQGLRLIYYSQIVNDFQKGDIAEGYSVSREKKESFPLTVTSAQKNPTAFYLCASRDGTGGRDEQYFGPGTRLTVT.

The chain carries TRBV4-1 and TRBJ2-7; no definite D call. V dropped 5 bases and J dropped 1 base, with 9 bases sitting between them. Germline lookup yields CDR1 MGHRA and CDR2 YSYEKL. The CDR3 runs to 13 residues. The CDR3 sequence: CASSSDKSYEQYF. The CDR3 region has the DNA TGCGCCAGCAGCTCTGACAAATCCTACGAGCAGTACTTC.

The CDR3 sequence is CASRRQGGDEQFF. DNA of the CDR3: TGCGCCAGCAGGCGCCAGGGGGGTGATGAGCAGTTCTTC. The rearrangement joins TRBV5-1 to TRBJ2-1, with D maybe TRBD1 (7 bases). With 5 bases removed from V and 8 bases from J, the gap between germline ends came to 14 bases. This CDR3 spans 13 amino acids. The germline V gene has CDR1 SGHRS and CDR2 YFSETQ. The whole variable domain, filled in from reference TRBV5-1 and TRBJ2-1, reads KAGVTQTPRYLIKTRGQQVTLSCSPISGHRSVSWYQQTPGQGLQFLFEYFSETQRNKGNFPGRFSGRQFSNSRSEMNVSTLELGDSALYLCASRRQGGDEQFFGPGTRLTVL.

V usage is TRBV3-1 (or the pseudogene TRBV3-2) and J usage is TRBJ1-4; D may be TRBD1 (5 bases). Germline V gene sequence: CDR1 LGHDT, CDR2 YNNKEL (reference sequence). This CDR3 comprises 14 residues. V gave up 2 bases and J gave up 7 bases, with 11 bases separating them. CDR3 residues: CASSQQGGAEKLFF. For the CDR3, the DNA is TGTGCCAGCAGCCAACAGGGAGGTGCTGAAAAACTGTTTTTT.

This clone was found once. The V gene is TRBV27, the J gene TRBJ1-1, with 7 bases fitting TRBD1. The V gene end was trimmed by 8 bases and the J gene end by 3 bases; junction bases not matched to a gene: 6. The CDR3 consists of 13 residues. Germline CDR1 is MNHEY and CDR2 is SMNVEV (reference sequence). The CDR3 is CASSRGSDTEAFF. CDR3 DNA sequence: TGTGCCAGCTCCAGGGGGTCGGACACTGAAGCTTTCTTT.

This sequence joins TRBV5-6 and TRBJ1-6; D remains unclear. From germline, CDR1 is SGHDT and CDR2 YYEEEE. The CDR3 has 15 residues. V lost 7 bases, J lost 8 bases, and 19 bases lay in between. The CDR3 reads CASRFRAGAYSPLHF. The CDR3, as DNA: TGTGCCAGCCGATTCCGGGCGGGAGCATATTCACCCCTCCACTTT.

CDR3 coding DNA: TGTGCCAGCAGTTACGGCGGGCCCCCAACGGAGACCCAGTACTTC. Protein sequence: CASSYGGPPTETQYF. This chain links TRBV6-2 or TRBV6-3 with TRBJ2-5; weak D call: TRBD2 (5 bases). The CDR3 contains 15 residues. V was clipped by 2 bases and J by 5 bases, with 15 bases between them. The germline V gene encodes CDR1 MNHEY and CDR2 SVGEGT.

V is TRBV7-6 and J is TRBJ1-5, with a tentative D call TRBD1 (6 bases). Looked up from germline, CDR1 is SGHVS and CDR2 is FNYEAQ. Between the trimmed V and J ends, which lost 1 base and 9 bases, there was a span of 16 bases. This CDR3 region has 15 residues. The CDR3 DNA is TGTGCCAGCAGCTTAGGCCAGGCGGGAGGGGGGCCCCAGCATTTT. Its translation: CASSLGQAGGGPQHF.

This CDR3 is CASSFKSYNSPLHF. CDR3 DNA sequence: TGTGCCAGCAGTTTTAAATCCTATAATTCACCCCTCCACTTT. This chain links TRBV27 with TRBJ1-6; D ambiguous. This CDR3 spans 14 amino acids. Germline CDR1 MNHEY, CDR2 SMNVEV (reference sequence). The V and J ends lost 3 bases and 1 base respectively, with 4 bases between them.

This clone was found a few times. The chain carries TRBV5-4 and TRBJ2-1, with D perhaps TRBD1 (6 bases). Germline V CDR1 and CDR2: SGHNT, YYREEE (reference sequence). The CDR3 consists of 13 residues. V shed 5 bases and J shed 9 bases, with 15 bases lying between them. The CDR3 region is CASSFPGATEQFF. CDR3 nucleotide sequence: TGTGCCAGCAGTTTCCCAGGGGCGACTGAGCAGTTCTTC.

The chain uses TRBV2 and TRBJ2-7; TRBD2 is a possible D gene (6 bases). CDR3 length: 12 amino acids. Germline CDR1 and CDR2: SNHLY and FYNNEI. V lost 6 bases and J 2 bases, leaving 8 bases between the germline ends. The CDR3 reads CASREGTYEQYF. The DNA for the CDR3 is TGTGCCAGCAGGGAGGGAACCTACGAGCAGTACTTC.

The V and J genes are TRBV5-5 and TRBJ2-1; perhaps TRBD2 as D (7 bases). Germline loops: CDR1 SGHKS, CDR2 YYEKEE (reference sequence). The V end was cut by 2 bases, the J end by 6 bases, with 15 bases between. The CDR3 extends over 15 amino acids. CDR3 region: CASSFSGGGSNEQFF. The DNA of the CDR3 is TGTGCCAGCAGCTTCTCGGGGGGCGGAAGCAATGAGCAGTTCTTC.

The V call is TRBV30, the J call TRBJ1-2; D is unclear. Trimming removed 2 bases at V and 8 bases at J, with 9 bases between. CDR1 GTSNPN and CDR2 SVGIG come from the germline V gene (reference sequence). The CDR3 runs to 11 residues. CDR3 sequence reads: CAWSRRRGYTF. The DNA of the CDR3 is TGTGCCTGGAGTCGACGGCGGGGCTACACCTTC.

The chain carries TRBV7-2 and TRBJ2-1; TRBD2 is a possible D gene (5 bases). V was shortened by 5 bases and J by 10 bases, with 15 bases between the two germline ends. CDR1 is SGHTA and CDR2 is FQGNSA in the germline V gene. The CDR3 sequence is 13 residues long. The CDR3 protein is CASSMSIREEQFF. CDR3 sequence (DNA): TGTGCCAGCAGCATGTCAATCCGGGAAGAGCAGTTCTTC.

V and J are TRBV7-6 and TRBJ2-1; D is unclear. Germline CDR1 is SGHVS and CDR2 is FNYEAQ. The CDR3 is 15 amino acids. Trimming took off 8 bases at V and 0 bases at J, with 14 bases between the two ends. The CDR3 DNA reads as TGTGCCAGCGCTGAAGAATTGAGCTCCTACAATGAGCAGTTCTTC. Encoded protein: CASAEELSSYNEQFF. The full variable domain, in which reference TRBV7-6 and TRBJ2-1 provide the parts outside the CDR3, is GAGVSQSPRYKVTKRGQDVALRCDPISGHVSLYWYRQALGQGPEFLTYFNYEAQQDKSGLPNDRFSAERPEGSISTLTIQRTEQRDSAMYRCASAEELSSYNEQFFGPGTRLTVL.